Listed below are T cell receptor beta chains from one sample, sequenced in a study of T cells in Graves' hyperthyroidism and ophthalmopathy. TCRdb used MiXCR to reprocess the multiplex PCR reads, holding one entry per CDR3 protein. The sample lists 500,000 to 650,000 distinct CDR3 sequences, 15% to 20% occurring once. The sample consisted of blood. The receptors were gathered from a woman younger than 30 with Graves' ophthalmopathy. CDR3s include the opening cysteine and the closing phenylalanine or tryptophan. A D gene is named only where the DNA matches it firmly. Expanded clones are given a class, and other clones once, few, many or no size at all.

v_call,clone_size,j_call,d_call,cdr3_nt,cdr3_aa
TRBV7-9,few,TRBJ2-2,TRBD2,TGTGCCAGCAGCCACCCTAGCGGGGTGAACACCGGGGAGCTGTTTTTT,CASSHPSGVNTGELFF
TRBV28,many,TRBJ2-7,TRBD1,TGTGCCAGCAGCCAAACATCCGGGACAGCCTACGAGCAGTACTTC,CASSQTSGTAYEQYF
TRBV30,NA,TRBJ2-7,TRBD1,TGTGCCTGGAGGGGACAGGGGGTTGGGGAGCAGTACTTC,CAWRGQGVGEQYF
TRBV7-9,few,TRBJ2-1,TRBD1,TGTGCCAGTACAGGGGATTCCTACAATGAGCAGTTCTTC,CASTGDSYNEQFF
TRBV10-3,few,TRBJ2-5,NA,TGTGCCATCCGGGATGGGCAGGGAGAGACCCAGTACTTC,CAIRDGQGETQYF
TRBV6-1,many,TRBJ1-5,NA,TGTGCCAGCAGTGAAGATCCAGGGATGACGGGACAGCCCCAGCATTTT,CASSEDPGMTGQPQHF
TRBV28,few,TRBJ1-1,NA,TGTGCCAGCAGTCTGACAGTGGCCTTGAACACTGAAGCTTTCTTT,CASSLTVALNTEAFF
TRBV4-1,many,TRBJ1-1,NA,TGCGCCAGCAGCCAAGAGACAATGACTGAAGCTTTCTTT,CASSQETMTEAFF
TRBV2,many,TRBJ2-2,NA,TGTGCCAGCAGACGCGACGGAGGAAGGGAGGCCGGGGAGCTGTTTTTT,CASRRDGGREAGELFF
TRBV30,NA,TRBJ1-6,TRBD1,TGTGCCTGGAGTGGGGGGGACAGGATCAGAAATAATTCACCCCTCCACTTT,CAWSGGDRIRNNSPLHF
TRBV7-2,NA,TRBJ2-1,NA,TGTGCCAGCAGCTTGACGCCGGACGGGGACAATGAGCAGTTCTTC,CASSLTPDGDNEQFF
TRBV27,many,TRBJ2-1,NA,TGTGCCAGCAGTTTCCGGGAGTCCTACAATGAGCAGTTCTTC,CASSFRESYNEQFF
TRBV15,NA,TRBJ1-2,NA,TGTGCCACCAGCAGAGTGGCACCCCCAGGGGTGGTTGGCTACACCTTC,CATSRVAPPGVVGYTF
TRBV5-1,NA,TRBJ2-2,NA,TGCGCCAGCAGCTTCCAAGGGAGTAACACCGGGGAGCTGTTTTTT,CASSFQGSNTGELFF
TRBV30,many,TRBJ1-4,NA,TGTGCCTGGAGGATAAAGGGGACGGCTAATGAAAAACTGTTTTTT,CAWRIKGTANEKLFF
TRBV2,many,TRBJ1-1,NA,TGTGCCAGCAGTCAACAATATAACACTGAAGCTTTCTTT,CASSQQYNTEAFF
TRBV25-1,few,TRBJ1-4,TRBD1,TGTGCCAGCAGTGACCGGCCCGCCGGGACAGGGATTGAAAAACTGTTTTTT,CASSDRPAGTGIEKLFF
TRBV20-1,few,TRBJ2-1,TRBD2,TGCAGTGTATCTGGGCTAGCGGGAAGGGGGTCCTACAATGAGCAGTTCTTC,CSVSGLAGRGSYNEQFF
TRBV30,many,TRBJ2-7,NA,TGTGCCTGGAGGGAAGCCTACGAGCAGTACTTC,CAWREAYEQYF
TRBV7-2,many,TRBJ1-1,NA,TGTGCCAGCAGCTTAGCGCTGACGTGGGAAGCTTTCTTT,CASSLALTWEAFF